Each of the 2 T cell receptor beta chains below was sequenced from the same sample in a study of blood T cell repertoires in COVID-19. Assay used: immunoSEQ multiplex PCR; TCRdb lists only in-frame clones, some missing. The table lists some 220,000 clones, 75% to 90% of them singletons. Sequencing was carried out using peripheral blood. Every receptor here comes from a woman aged 70-85 years with COVID-19, enrolled during active disease.

This clone was detected once. V usage is TRBV18 and J usage is TRBJ1-3; D possibly corresponds to TRBD1 (6 bases). Per the germline V gene, CDR1 is KGHSH and CDR2 is LQKENI. There are 14 residues in the CDR3. Trimming pared 3 bases from V and 2 bases from J, leaving 8 bases between. The CDR3 DNA is TGTGCCAGCTCACCCAACAGGGCTGGAAACACCATATATTTT. It encodes CASSPNRAGNTIYF.

This clone appeared a single time. The chain employs TRBV6-2 or TRBV6-3 and TRBJ1-2, with 8 bases fitting TRBD1. CDR3 length: 17 amino acids. The germline V gene encodes CDR1 MNHEY and CDR2 SVGEGT. After removal of 5 bases from V and 3 bases from J, the junction contained 14 bases not matched to a gene. The CDR3 region is CASSKTGTGIHHYGYTF. CDR3 coding DNA: TGTGCCAGCAGTAAGACCGGGACAGGAATTCATCACTATGGCTACACCTTC.